This T cell receptor (beta chain) derives from a study of vaccination effects on CD4 cells after COVID-19. Study overall: BNT162b2 vaccine or mRNA-1273 vaccine was given to participants in two doses. Whole-study results and caveats: Few convalescent patients, and no early post-infection timepoints, were available to the study.

This clone has just a few counts. The antigen is unknown. Germline loops: CDR1 SGDLS, CDR2 YYNGEE. V shed 1 base, J shed 0 bases, and the junction held 12 bases outside the gene matches. The CDR3 has 19 residues. The data were produced by immunoSEQ multiplex PCR, yet TCRdb's version contains in-frame clones alone and is incomplete. The sample yields tens of thousands of clones, 65% seen once. Investigators separated out CD4+ T cells once less than 11 days of culture had passed. The healthy vaccine recipients, who had no prior SARS-CoV-2 infection, showed negative nucleocapsid antibodies. Material: CD4+ T cells from PBMCs cultured without peptide, obtained before COVID-19 vaccination. The receptor comes from a human donor who received a COVID-19 vaccine. The V gene is TRBV9, the J gene TRBJ2-3; TRBD2 agrees at 9 bases. The CDR3 loop reads CASSVMAGGPVISTDTQYF. The CDR3 nucleotides are TGTGCCAGCAGCGTAATGGCGGGGGGGCCAGTAATCAGCACAGATACGCAGTATTTT. The whole variable domain, filled in from reference TRBV9 and TRBJ2-3, reads DSGVTQTPKHLITATGQRVTLRCSPRSGDLSVYWYQQSLDQGLQFLIQYYNGEERAKGNILERFSAQQFPDLHSELNLSSLELGDSALYFCASSVMAGGPVISTDTQYFGPGTRLTVL.